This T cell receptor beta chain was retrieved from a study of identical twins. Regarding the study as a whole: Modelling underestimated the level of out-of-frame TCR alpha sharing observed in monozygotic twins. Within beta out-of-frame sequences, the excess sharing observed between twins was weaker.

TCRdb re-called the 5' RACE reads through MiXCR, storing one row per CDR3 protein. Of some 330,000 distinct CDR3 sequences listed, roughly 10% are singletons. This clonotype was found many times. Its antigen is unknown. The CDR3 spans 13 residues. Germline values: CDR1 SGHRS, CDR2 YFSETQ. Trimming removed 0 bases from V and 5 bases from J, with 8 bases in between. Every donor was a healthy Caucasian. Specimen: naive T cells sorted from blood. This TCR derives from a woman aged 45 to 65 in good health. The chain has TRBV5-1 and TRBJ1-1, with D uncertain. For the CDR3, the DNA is TGCGCCAGCAGCTTGGAAGTCCGGACTGAAGCTTTCTTT. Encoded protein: CASSLEVRTEAFF.